The 7 T cell receptor beta chains given below trace back to one sample, sequenced in a study of cytomegalovirus exposure and HLA in healthy donors. PCR employed 60 Vbeta and 13 Jbeta primers. Here immunoSEQ multiplex PCR was the method, and the copy in TCRdb shows in-frame clones only, minus some. The sample contains some 200,000 clones, over 65% of which appear only once. Sequenced sample: PBMCs. These receptors came from a man in his forties or fifties in good health and CMV-seronegative.

This chain connects TRBV6-1 to TRBJ1-3, with D unresolved. Germline-derived CDR1 and CDR2 are MNHNS and SASEGT. CDR3 length equals 15 residues. V dropped 3 bases and J dropped 0 bases, with 9 bases sitting between them. DNA of the CDR3: TGTGCCAGCAGTGAGCAGGCCTACTCTGGAAACACCATATATTTT. Its translation is CASSEQAYSGNTIYF.

The genes are TRBV27 and TRBJ1-1; D gene ambiguous. V lost 2 bases and J 2 bases, leaving 9 bases between the germline ends. The CDR3 loop spans 14 amino acids. Germline V CDR1 and CDR2: MNHEY, SMNVEV (reference sequence). The CDR3 protein is CASSLIGGNTEAFF. DNA of the CDR3: TGTGCCAGCAGTTTAATAGGCGGAAACACTGAAGCTTTCTTT.

The chain joins TRBV5-4 to TRBJ2-7; no firm D call. The CDR3 runs to 14 residues. The V end was cut by 0 bases, the J end by 1 base, with 8 bases between. The V gene's germline CDR1 is SGHNT and CDR2 YYREEE (reference sequence). CDR3 sequence reads: CASSLAFGSYEQYF. In DNA form, the CDR3 reads TGTGCCAGCAGCTTGGCGTTCGGTTCCTACGAGCAGTACTTC.

V gene TRBV6-5 combines with J gene TRBJ2-5; 9 bases match TRBD2. Germline CDR1 MNHEY, CDR2 SVGAGI. CDR3 size: 15 residues. After removal of 6 bases from V and 10 bases from J, the junction contained 15 bases not matched to a gene. CDR3 bases: TGTGCCAGCAGGCTCGAGCGGGGGGCCCCGACAAGCCAGTACTTC. Its protein product is CASRLERGAPTSQYF.

The chain employs TRBV27 and TRBJ2-1, with TRBD2 matching 7 bases. The CDR3 has 13 amino acids. Germline lookup yields CDR1 MNHEY and CDR2 SMNVEV (reference sequence). V dropped 4 bases and J dropped 7; count of bases not matched to a gene: 4. In DNA form, the CDR3 reads TGTGCCAGCAGTTACCTGGGGGGGAATGAGCAGTTCTTC. Protein: CASSYLGGNEQFF.

CDR3 coding DNA: TGTGCCAGCAGCTTAGTGTTCGGTGGAAACACCATATATTTT. Its protein is CASSLVFGGNTIYF. The chain is built from TRBV11-2 and TRBJ1-3, with D unresolved. Trimming stripped 1 base from V and 3 bases from J, with 7 bases between. This CDR3 region has 14 residues. Germline CDR1 reads SGHAT; CDR2 reads FQNNGV.

The gene calls are TRBV29-1 and TRBJ2-7; a possible D gene is TRBD1 (5 bases). V lost 6 bases, J lost 1 base, and 16 bases lay in between. The CDR3 runs 14 residues. Germline CDR1 is SQVTM and CDR2 is ANQGSEA. The chain's CDR3 is CSVRGGAFSYEQYF. For the CDR3, the DNA is TGCAGCGTCCGCGGTGGGGCCTTTTCCTACGAGCAGTACTTC.